This T cell receptor (beta chain) was profiled in a study of blood T cell repertoires in COVID-19. For the study at large: From T cells, B-cell-depleted T cells, or PBMCs came the material, which was cDNA or gDNA.

Repertoires were generated with immunoSEQ multiplex PCR, while TCRdb's copy carries only in-frame clones and drops some. Of roughly 32,000 clones listed, approximately 85% are singletons. This receptor was obtained from a man older than 75 with active COVID-19. Sequencing was performed on peripheral blood.

DNA for the CDR3: TGCGCCAGCAGCATCGGGTACGAGCAGTACTTC. It encodes CASSIGYEQYF. The chain carries TRBV5-1 and TRBJ2-7, with D uncertain. This CDR3 is 11 amino acids long. Germline V CDR1 and CDR2: SGHRS, YFSETQ. Trimming removed 4 bases from V and 4 bases from J, with 6 bases in between.